A selection of T cell receptor beta chains follows, all from one sample in a study of identical twins. TCRdb used MiXCR to reprocess the 5' RACE reads, holding one entry per CDR3 protein. Of 1.5 million or so distinct CDR3 sequences in the sample, under 35% are singletons; the top ten hold 0.25% to 0.3%. Sequencing used cord blood. The origin of the receptors is a newborn girl in good health. CDR3s include the opening cysteine and the closing phenylalanine or tryptophan. Each record gives: CDR3 DNA, CDR3 protein, D gene, clone size, V gene, J gene. The D gene is left open where the match is weak. Not all rows give a size; the values are once, few, many and, for expanded clones, a class.

TGTGCCAGTGCAGAAGGGGGCCATGGCTACACCTTC	CASAEGGHGYTF	TRBD1	many	TRBV12-3/TRBV12-4	TRBJ1-2
TGTGCCAGCAGTTCCCTAGCGGGAGGGCACACTAATGAGCAGTTCTTC	CASSSLAGGHTNEQFF	TRBD2	few	TRBV28	TRBJ2-1
TGTGCCACCAGGATACCAGGGACAGATACGCAGTATTTT	CATRIPGTDTQYF	.	.	TRBV15	TRBJ2-3
TGTGCCAGCAGTTTACCCCGACAGGGTATCACTGAAGCTTTCTTT	CASSLPRQGITEAFF	TRBD1	.	TRBV12-3/TRBV12-4	TRBJ1-1
TGCGCCAGCAGCTTGGACTCGAGTAATACGCAGTATTTT	CASSLDSSNTQYF	.	few	TRBV5-1	TRBJ2-3
TGTGCCACCAGTGATCGGACAGGGGGCAATCAGTTCTTC	CATSDRTGGNQFF	TRBD1	.	TRBV24-1	TRBJ2-1
TGTGCCAGCAGTCAATCTAGCAGGGGTGAGCAGTTCTTC	CASSQSSRGEQFF	.	few	TRBV3-1	TRBJ2-1
TGTGCCAGCAGTCCATACCGGGACAGGGTGAGCAATGAGCAGTACTTC	CASSPYRDRVSNEQYF	TRBD1	.	TRBV27	TRBJ2-5
TGTGCCACCTCGCGAGGGAGGTACGAGCAGTACTTC	CATSRGRYEQYF	.	.	TRBV28	TRBJ2-7
TGTGCCAGCAGCCTGAGCGGGGGGAGCTCCTACAATGAGCAGTACTTC	CASSLSGGSSYNEQYF	TRBD2	few	TRBV3-1	TRBJ2-7
TGCAGTGCTAGTACAGCGGGAGTCTCCTACAATGAGCAGTTCTTC	CSASTAGVSYNEQFF	TRBD2	few	TRBV20-1	TRBJ2-1
TGTGCCAGCAGCCAAAGGACTAGCGGGATCGAGACCCAGTTCTTC	CASSQRTSGIETQFF	TRBD2	.	TRBV3-1	TRBJ2-1
TGTGCCAGCAGCTTAGACGCTAGCGGATACAATGAGCAGTTCTTC	CASSLDASGYNEQFF	TRBD2	few	TRBV7-6	TRBJ2-1
TGCAGTGCTAGAGATTTAGCGGTATCATACAATGAGCAGTTCTTC	CSARDLAVSYNEQFF	.	.	TRBV20-1	TRBJ2-1
TGCAGTGCTAGATCTGGTTTTAGCTCCTCTAGCAATCAGCCCCAGCATTTT	CSARSGFSSSSNQPQHF	.	few	TRBV20-1	TRBJ1-5
TGCAGTGCTAGAGATCGAAGCGGGAGGGTCAATGAGCAGTTCTTC	CSARDRSGRVNEQFF	TRBD2	.	TRBV20-1	TRBJ2-1
TGTGCCGGCAGCCATCGGACTCTTCGGGGAACTTACAATGAGCAGTTCTTC	CAGSHRTLRGTYNEQFF	.	.	TRBV3-1	TRBJ2-1
TGCAGCGTTCGATTACGCCTTGGGGAGACCCAGTACTTC	CSVRLRLGETQYF	.	many	TRBV29-1	TRBJ2-5
TGTGCCAGCAGTGAACTGGGCCTTCCAGCGGGGGCCTACAATGAGCAGTTCTTC	CASSELGLPAGAYNEQFF	TRBD2	.	TRBV6-1	TRBJ2-1
TGTGCCAGCAGCCCCAAAAGAGGGGGGATTACACAGTATTTT	CASSPKRGGITQYF	.	few	TRBV3-1	TRBJ2-3
TGCGCCAGCAGCTTGTGGATAGGGGGCGGTGATACGCAGTATTTT	CASSLWIGGGDTQYF	TRBD1	.	TRBV5-1	TRBJ2-3
TGTGCCAGCAGTATGCGTTTTGATGTTGGCTACACCTTC	CASSMRFDVGYTF	.	many	TRBV6-6	TRBJ1-2
TGTGCCAGCAGACGACAGGGGTTCGCAGATACGCAGTATTTT	CASRRQGFADTQYF	TRBD1	few	TRBV6-5	TRBJ2-3
TGTGCCAGCAGTTACTCGGGGAACTACGAGCAGTACTTC	CASSYSGNYEQYF	.	many	TRBV6-6	TRBJ2-7
TGTGCCAGCAGTTACATCCGGTCAGATACGCAGTATTTT	CASSYIRSDTQYF	.	few	TRBV6-5	TRBJ2-3
TGTGCTAGTGGTACCGACAGTCGCAATGAGCAGTTCTTC	CASGTDSRNEQFF	.	.	TRBV12-5	TRBJ2-1
TGCAGCGTTGTTGGGGGGACGGGGATAATCCATGAGCAGTACTTC	CSVVGGTGIIHEQYF	.	.	TRBV29-1	TRBJ2-7
TGTGCCAGCAGCTTTGGTGGCTACACCTTC	CASSFGGYTF	.	many	TRBV7-9	TRBJ1-2
TGTGCCGGCAGCGTGACGACGACCCAGTACTTC	CAGSVTTTQYF	.	once	TRBV13	TRBJ2-5
TGTGCCAGCAGTTACCAAGCCCCTGGGCGACCCGGGGAGCTGTTTTTT	CASSYQAPGRPGELFF	.	.	TRBV6-5	TRBJ2-2
TGTGCCAGCAGTCCCCATCCCCTATTAACTAGCGGGAGCAAGAACGAGCAGTACTTC	CASSPHPLLTSGSKNEQYF	TRBD2	.	TRBV28	TRBJ2-7
TGTGCCAGCAGTGAAGTTGGAGGGGTGAGCACAGATACGCAGTATTTT	CASSEVGGVSTDTQYF	.	.	TRBV2	TRBJ2-3
TGCAGCGTTCGAGGGAGGTTAGCCAAAAACATTCAGTACTTC	CSVRGRLAKNIQYF	.	many	TRBV29-1	TRBJ2-4
TGTGCCAGCAGTTTAAGGTTGGGGGGGCGGGATTACAATGAGCAGTTCTTC	CASSLRLGGRDYNEQFF	.	few	TRBV12-3/TRBV12-4	TRBJ2-1
TGTGCCAGCAGCTTGAGACAGGGGGCGGTTGGGCAGTATTTT	CASSLRQGAVGQYF	TRBD1	few	TRBV7-2	TRBJ2-3
TGTGCCAGCAGCCCAGGACAGGGGGAAACTGAAGCTTTCTTT	CASSPGQGETEAFF	TRBD1	few	TRBV11-3	TRBJ1-1
TGCAGTGCCGGCCAACCTGCGCCAGATACGCAGTATTTT	CSAGQPAPDTQYF	.	few	TRBV20-1	TRBJ2-3
TGCAGTGCTAAGAGGCAGGGGGCCCAAAACATTCAGTACTTC	CSAKRQGAQNIQYF	TRBD1	few	TRBV20-1	TRBJ2-4
TGTGCCAGCAGCCCCCGCCGGGGAGAGCAGTTCTTC	CASSPRRGEQFF	.	few	TRBV7-9	TRBJ2-1
TGTGCCAGCAGGAAAGACCGGACAGGGGCCCTTCCCGGGGAGCTGTTTTTT	CASRKDRTGALPGELFF	TRBD1	few	TRBV2	TRBJ2-2
TGCGCCAGCAGCTTAGCGGGAGTGGCTCTAGCCAAAAACATTCAGTACTTC	CASSLAGVALAKNIQYF	TRBD2	.	TRBV5-1	TRBJ2-4
TGCAGTGGGAGGGGCGGGAAGGCCTACAATGAGCAGTTCTTC	CSGRGGKAYNEQFF	.	few	TRBV20-1	TRBJ2-1
TGTGCCAGCAGCCAAGAATCACTAGCTGCCGATGAGCAGTACTTC	CASSQESLAADEQYF	.	.	TRBV4-2	TRBJ2-7
TGCAGCACGGGACTAGCGGTTTGGTCTCTGAAGACCCAGTACTTC	CSTGLAVWSLKTQYF	TRBD2	.	TRBV29-1	TRBJ2-5
TGTGCCAGCAGCCAAGGGGCCTCTTTAAAGTACCAAGAGACCCAGTACTTC	CASSQGASLKYQETQYF	.	.	TRBV3-1	TRBJ2-5
TGTGCCAGCAGTTACTCGGGGGGGAGATGGGACATTCAGTACTTC	CASSYSGGRWDIQYF	TRBD2	few	TRBV6-5	TRBJ2-4
TGTGCTAGTGGTTTAGCGGGAGGGGCCTACAATGAGCAGTACTTC	CASGLAGGAYNEQYF	TRBD2	.	TRBV12-5	TRBJ2-7